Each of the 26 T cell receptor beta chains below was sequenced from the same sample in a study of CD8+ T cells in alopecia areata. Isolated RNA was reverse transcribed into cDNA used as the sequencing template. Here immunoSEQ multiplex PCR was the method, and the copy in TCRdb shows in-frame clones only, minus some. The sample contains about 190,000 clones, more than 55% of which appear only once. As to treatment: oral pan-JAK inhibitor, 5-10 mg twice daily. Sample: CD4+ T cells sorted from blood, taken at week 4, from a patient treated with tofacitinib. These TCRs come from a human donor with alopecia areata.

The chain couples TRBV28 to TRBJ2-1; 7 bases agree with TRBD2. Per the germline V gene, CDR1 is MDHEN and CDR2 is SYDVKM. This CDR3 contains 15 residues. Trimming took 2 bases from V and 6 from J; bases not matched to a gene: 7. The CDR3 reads CASSLTLTSLNEQFF. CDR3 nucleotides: TGTGCCAGCAGTTTAACCTTGACTAGCCTCAATGAGCAGTTCTTC.

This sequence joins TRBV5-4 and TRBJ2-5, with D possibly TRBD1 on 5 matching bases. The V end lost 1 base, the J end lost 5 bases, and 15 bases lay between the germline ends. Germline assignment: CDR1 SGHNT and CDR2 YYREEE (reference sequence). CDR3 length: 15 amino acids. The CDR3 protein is CASSLPGPRKETQYF. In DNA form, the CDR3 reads TGTGCCAGCAGCTTGCCAGGGCCGAGAAAGGAGACCCAGTACTTC.

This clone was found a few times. The CDR3 region has the DNA TGTGCCTGGACAGGGGAGGACAACTATGGCTACACCTTC. Its translation is CAWTGEDNYGYTF. This rearrangement joins TRBV30 to TRBJ1-2, with D perhaps TRBD1 (6 bases). V lost 4 bases to trimming and J lost 2 bases, with 11 bases between them. CDR1 GTSNPN and CDR2 SVGIG come from the germline V gene (reference sequence). The CDR3 has 13 residues.

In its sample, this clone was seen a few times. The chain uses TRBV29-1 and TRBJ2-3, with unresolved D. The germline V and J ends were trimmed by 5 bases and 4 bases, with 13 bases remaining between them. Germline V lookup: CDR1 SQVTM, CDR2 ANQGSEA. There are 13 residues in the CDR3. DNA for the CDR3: TGCAGCGTTTTTGGAGCCACACCAGATACGCAGTATTTT. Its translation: CSVFGATPDTQYF.

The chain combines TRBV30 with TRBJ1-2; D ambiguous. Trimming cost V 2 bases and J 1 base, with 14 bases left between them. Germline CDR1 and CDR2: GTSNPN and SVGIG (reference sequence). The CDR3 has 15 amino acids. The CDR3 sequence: CAWSWGQPDNYGYTF. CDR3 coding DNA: TGTGCCTGGAGTTGGGGTCAGCCAGATAACTATGGCTACACCTTC.

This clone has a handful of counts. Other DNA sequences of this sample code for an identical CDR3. CDR3 sequence: CASSPTGGGETQYF. The CDR3 DNA follows: TGCGCCAGCAGCCCGACCGGCGGGGGAGAGACCCAGTACTTC. The chain carries TRBV5-1 and TRBJ2-5; 7 bases fit TRBD2. The CDR3 has 14 residues. V lost 4 bases to trimming and J lost 4 bases; unmatched junction nucleotides: 7. Germline values: CDR1 SGHRS, CDR2 YFSETQ. Combining the CDR3 with reference TRBV5-1 and TRBJ2-5 gives the whole variable domain KAGVTQTPRYLIKTRGQQVTLSCSPISGHRSVSWYQQTPGQGLQFLFEYFSETQRNKGNFPGRFSGRQFSNSRSEMNVSTLELGDSALYLCASSPTGGGETQYFGPGTRLLVL.

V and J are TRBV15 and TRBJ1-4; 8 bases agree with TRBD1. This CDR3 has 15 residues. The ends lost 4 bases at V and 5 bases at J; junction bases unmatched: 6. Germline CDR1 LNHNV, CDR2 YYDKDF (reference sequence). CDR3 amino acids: CATSKTGGRNEKLFF. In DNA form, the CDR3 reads TGTGCCACCAGCAAAACAGGGGGAAGGAATGAAAAACTGTTTTTT. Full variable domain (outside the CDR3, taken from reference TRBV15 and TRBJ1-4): DAMVIQNPRYQVTQFGKPVTLSCSQTLNHNVMYWYQQKSSQAPKLLFHYYDKDFNNEADTPDNFQSRRPNTSFCFLDIRSPGLGDTAMYLCATSKTGGRNEKLFFGSGTQLSVL.

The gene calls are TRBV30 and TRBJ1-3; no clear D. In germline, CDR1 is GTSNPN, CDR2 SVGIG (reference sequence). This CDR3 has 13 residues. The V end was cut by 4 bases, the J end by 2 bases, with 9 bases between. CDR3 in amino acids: CAWTHATGNTIYF. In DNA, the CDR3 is TGTGCCTGGACTCATGCAACTGGAAACACCATATATTTT.

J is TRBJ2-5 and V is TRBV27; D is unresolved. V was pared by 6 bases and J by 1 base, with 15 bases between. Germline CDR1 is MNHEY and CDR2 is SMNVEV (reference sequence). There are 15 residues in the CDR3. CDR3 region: CASSPLGTAQETQYF. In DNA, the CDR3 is TGTGCCAGCAGCCCCTTGGGCACAGCCCAAGAGACCCAGTACTTC.

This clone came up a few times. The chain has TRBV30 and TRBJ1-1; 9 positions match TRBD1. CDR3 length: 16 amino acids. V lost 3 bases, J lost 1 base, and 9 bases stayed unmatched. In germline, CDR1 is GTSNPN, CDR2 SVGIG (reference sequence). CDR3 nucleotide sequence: TGTGCCTGGAGATCCCGTGGGGGACAGGGGAACACTGAAGCTTTCTTT. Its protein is CAWRSRGGQGNTEAFF.

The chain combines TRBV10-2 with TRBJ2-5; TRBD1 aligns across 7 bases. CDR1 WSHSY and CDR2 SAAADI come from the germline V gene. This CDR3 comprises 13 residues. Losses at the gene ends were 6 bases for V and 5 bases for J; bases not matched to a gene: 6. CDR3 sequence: CASRRAGGETQYF. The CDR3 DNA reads TGCGCCAGCAGGCGGGCAGGGGGTGAGACCCAGTACTTC.

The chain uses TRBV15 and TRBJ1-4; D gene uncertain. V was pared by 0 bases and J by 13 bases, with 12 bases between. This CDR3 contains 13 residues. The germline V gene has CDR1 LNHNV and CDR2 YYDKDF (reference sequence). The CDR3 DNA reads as TGTGCCACCAGCAGAGATAGGAGGAGCGGACTGTTTTTT. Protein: CATSRDRRSGLFF.

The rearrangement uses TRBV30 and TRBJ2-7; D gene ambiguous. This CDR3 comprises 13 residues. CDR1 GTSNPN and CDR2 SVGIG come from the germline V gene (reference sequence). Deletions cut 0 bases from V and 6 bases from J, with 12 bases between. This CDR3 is CAWSVRESSEQYF. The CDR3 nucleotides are TGTGCCTGGAGTGTACGTGAGAGTTCCGAGCAGTACTTC.

CDR3 bases: TGTGCCAGCAGTTGGGGACAGCAGAATCAGCCCCAGCATTTT. This encodes CASSWGQQNQPQHF. This chain connects TRBV28 to TRBJ1-5; the match to TRBD1 covers 7 bases. The CDR3 is 14 amino acids. The V segment lost 4 bases and the J segment 4 bases; nucleotides outside the gene matches: 4. Per germline, CDR1 MDHEN and CDR2 SYDVKM.

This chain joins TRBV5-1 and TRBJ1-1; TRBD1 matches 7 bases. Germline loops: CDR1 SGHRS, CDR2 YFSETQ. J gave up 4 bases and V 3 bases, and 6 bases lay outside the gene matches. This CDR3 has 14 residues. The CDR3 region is CASSSLQGPTEAFF. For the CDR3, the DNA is TGCGCCAGCAGCTCCTTACAGGGGCCCACTGAAGCTTTCTTT. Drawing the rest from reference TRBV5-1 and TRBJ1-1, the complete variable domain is KAGVTQTPRYLIKTRGQQVTLSCSPISGHRSVSWYQQTPGQGLQFLFEYFSETQRNKGNFPGRFSGRQFSNSRSEMNVSTLELGDSALYLCASSSLQGPTEAFFGQGTRLTVV.

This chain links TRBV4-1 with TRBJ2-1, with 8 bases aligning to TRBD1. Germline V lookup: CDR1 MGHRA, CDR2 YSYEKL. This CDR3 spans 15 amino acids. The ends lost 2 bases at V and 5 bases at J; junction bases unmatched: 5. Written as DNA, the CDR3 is TGCGCCAGCAGCCAAACTCCGGACAGGGACAATGAGCAGTTCTTC. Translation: CASSQTPDRDNEQFF.

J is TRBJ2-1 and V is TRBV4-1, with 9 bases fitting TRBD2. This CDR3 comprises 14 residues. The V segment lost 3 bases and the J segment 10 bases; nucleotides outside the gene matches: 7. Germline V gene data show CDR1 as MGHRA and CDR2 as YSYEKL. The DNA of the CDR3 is TGCGCCAGCAGCCAGGTTAGCGGGAGTAACGAGCAGTTCTTC. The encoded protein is CASSQVSGSNEQFF.

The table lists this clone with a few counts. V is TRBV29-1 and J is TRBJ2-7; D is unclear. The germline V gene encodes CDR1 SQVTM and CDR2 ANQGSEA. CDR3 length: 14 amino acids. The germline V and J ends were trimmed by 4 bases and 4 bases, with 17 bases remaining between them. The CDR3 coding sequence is TGCAGCGTTGCCTCTAGGGTCCTCGGGTACGAGCAGTACTTC. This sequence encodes CSVASRVLGYEQYF.

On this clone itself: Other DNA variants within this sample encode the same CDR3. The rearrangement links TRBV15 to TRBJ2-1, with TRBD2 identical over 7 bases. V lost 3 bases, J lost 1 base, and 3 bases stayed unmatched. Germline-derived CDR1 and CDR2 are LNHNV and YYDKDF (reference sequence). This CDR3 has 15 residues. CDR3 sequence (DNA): TGTGCCACCAGCAGGGACGGGAGGTCCTACAATGAGCAGTTCTTC. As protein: CATSRDGRSYNEQFF.

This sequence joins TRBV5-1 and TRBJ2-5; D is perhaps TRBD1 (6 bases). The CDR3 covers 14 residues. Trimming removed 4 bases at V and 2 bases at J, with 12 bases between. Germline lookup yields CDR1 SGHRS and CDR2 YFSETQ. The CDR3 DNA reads TGCGCCAGCAGCACCGGGACATTTCAAGAGACCCAGTACTTC. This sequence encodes CASSTGTFQETQYF.

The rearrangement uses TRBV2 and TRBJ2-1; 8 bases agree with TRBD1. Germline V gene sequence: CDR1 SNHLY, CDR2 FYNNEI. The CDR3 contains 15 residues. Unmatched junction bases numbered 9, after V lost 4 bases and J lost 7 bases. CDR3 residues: CASSVLTGGLNEQFF. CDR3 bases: TGTGCCAGCAGTGTTCTTACAGGGGGATTAAATGAGCAGTTCTTC. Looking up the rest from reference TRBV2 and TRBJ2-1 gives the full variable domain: EPEVTQTPSHQVTQMGQEVILRCVPISNHLYFYWYRQILGQKVEFLVSFYNNEISEKSEIFDDQFSVERPDGSNFTLKIRSTKLEDSAMYFCASSVLTGGLNEQFFGPGTRLTVL.

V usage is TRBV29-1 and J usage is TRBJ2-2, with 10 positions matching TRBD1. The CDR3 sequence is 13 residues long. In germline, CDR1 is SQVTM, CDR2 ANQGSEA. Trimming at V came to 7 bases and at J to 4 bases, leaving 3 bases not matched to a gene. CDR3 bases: TGCAGCGGACAGGGGGCAGGCACCGGGGAGCTGTTTTTT. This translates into CSGQGAGTGELFF.

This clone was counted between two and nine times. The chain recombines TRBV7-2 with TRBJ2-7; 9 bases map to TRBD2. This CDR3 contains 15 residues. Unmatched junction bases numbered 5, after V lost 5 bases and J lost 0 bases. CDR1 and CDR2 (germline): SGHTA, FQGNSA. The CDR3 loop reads CASSPSGTSSYEQYF. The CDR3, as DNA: TGTGCCAGCAGCCCTAGCGGGACAAGCTCCTACGAGCAGTACTTC.

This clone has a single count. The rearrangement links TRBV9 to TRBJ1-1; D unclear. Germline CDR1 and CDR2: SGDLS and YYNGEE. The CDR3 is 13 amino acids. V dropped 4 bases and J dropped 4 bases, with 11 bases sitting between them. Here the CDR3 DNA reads TGTGCCAGCAGCCGGACCTCAGCCACTGAAGCTTTCTTT. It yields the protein CASSRTSATEAFF.

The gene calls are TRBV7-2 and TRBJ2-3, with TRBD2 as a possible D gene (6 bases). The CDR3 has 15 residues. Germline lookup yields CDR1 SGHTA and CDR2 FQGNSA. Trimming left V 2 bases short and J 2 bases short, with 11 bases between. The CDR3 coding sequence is TGTGCCAGCAGCTTAAATGCGGGGATCACAGATACGCAGTATTTT. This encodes CASSLNAGITDTQYF. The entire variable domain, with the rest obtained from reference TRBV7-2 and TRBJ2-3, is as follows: GAGVSQSPSNKVTEKGKDVELRCDPISGHTALYWYRQSLGQGLEFLIYFQGNSAPDKSGLPSDRFSAERTGGSVSTLTIQRTQQEDSAVYLCASSLNAGITDTQYFGPGTRLTVL.

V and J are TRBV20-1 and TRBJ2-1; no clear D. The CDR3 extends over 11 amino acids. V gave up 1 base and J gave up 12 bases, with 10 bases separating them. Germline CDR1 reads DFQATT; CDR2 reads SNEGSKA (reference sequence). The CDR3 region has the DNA TGCAGTGCTAGAGCGGTAGTTGGGCAGTTCTTC. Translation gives CSARAVVGQFF.